These 17 T cell receptor beta chains share one sample of origin, sequenced in a study of graft-versus-host responses after intestinal transplantation. Measured with immunoSEQ multiplex PCR; TCRdb has only the in-frame clones, and not every one. The top ten hold 3% to 4.5% of the sample, which has roughly 14,000 clones, roughly 28% seen once. Source: alloreactive CD4+ T cells from a mixed lymphocyte reaction culture, taken before intestinal transplant. Subset: CFSE-low proliferating T cells sorted from roughly six-day pre-transplant mixed lymphocyte reaction (GvH or HvG direction). These receptors all stem from a human patient who received an intestinal transplant.

This clone was seen just once. A read error is possible here, since a much larger clone lies one base away. The chain joins TRBV5-1 to TRBJ2-5, with a possible D match to TRBD2 (5 bases). This CDR3 contains 11 residues. V was cut by 2 bases and J by 9 bases, with 8 bases left in between. Per the germline V gene, CDR1 is SGHRS and CDR2 is YFSETQ. The CDR3 is CASSLVEAQYF. DNA of the CDR3: TGCGCCAGCAGCTTAGTGGAGGCCCAGTACTTC.

This sequence joins TRBV19 and TRBJ1-3, with 7 bases matching TRBD1. Germline trimming cut 6 bases from V and 4 bases from J; bases unmatched to any gene: 12. The CDR3 sequence is 16 residues long. Germline V gene data show CDR1 as LNHDA and CDR2 as SQIVND (reference sequence). The CDR3 is CASRGPGTGEGNTIYF. The CDR3 region has the DNA TGTGCCAGTAGAGGCCCCGGAACAGGGGAAGGAAACACCATATATTTT.

This chain joins TRBV10-1 and TRBJ2-3; D remains ambiguous. This CDR3 comprises 12 residues. Trimming took 4 bases from V and 2 from J, leaving 4 bases between them. Germline V gene data show CDR1 as WNHNN and CDR2 as SYGVQD (reference sequence). The CDR3 nucleotides read TGCGCCAGCAGTGCCTCCACAGATACGCAGTATTTT. Translated, it gives CASSASTDTQYF.

The J gene is TRBJ1-2, the V gene TRBV6-5; 10 bases fit TRBD1. CDR3 length equals 14 residues. Germline V gene sequence: CDR1 MNHEY, CDR2 SVGAGI. V shed 5 bases, J shed 2 bases, and the junction held 2 bases outside the gene matches. The CDR3: CASSRDRGNYGYTF. DNA for the CDR3: TGTGCCAGCAGTCGGGACAGGGGAAACTATGGCTACACCTTC.

This clone came up a few times. The chain joins TRBV18 to TRBJ2-2; 8 nucleotides line up with TRBD1. V was clipped by 3 bases and J by 0 bases; unmatched bases: 0. This CDR3 has 15 amino acids. Germline CDR1 KGHSH, CDR2 LQKENI. The CDR3 here is CASSPGQANTGELFF. The CDR3 DNA is TGTGCCAGCTCACCGGGACAGGCGAACACCGGGGAGCTGTTTTTT.

The chain carries TRBV7-9 and TRBJ1-2; D gene uncertain. The CDR3 runs 13 residues. The V gene's germline CDR1 is SEHNR and CDR2 FQNEAQ (reference sequence). V was cut by 4 bases and J by 0 bases, with 6 bases left in between. CDR3 region: CASSSTANYGYTF. In DNA, the CDR3 is TGTGCCAGCAGCTCTACAGCTAACTATGGCTACACCTTC.

CDR3 bases: TGCGCCAGCAGCTTGCAGGGCCCCGGGGAGCTGTTTTTT. Its protein is CASSLQGPGELFF. The chain couples TRBV5-1 to TRBJ2-2; D possibly corresponds to TRBD1 (5 bases). V was shortened by 1 base and J by 6 bases, with 7 bases between the two germline ends. The germline V gene has CDR1 SGHRS and CDR2 YFSETQ. CDR3 length: 13 amino acids.

This clone was observed a single time. The chain recombines TRBV5-1 with TRBJ2-1; D possibly corresponds to TRBD1 (5 bases). CDR1 SGHRS and CDR2 YFSETQ come from the germline V gene. There are 15 residues in the CDR3. The V end was cut by 1 base, the J end by 2 bases, with 10 bases between. CDR3 DNA sequence: TGCGCCAGCAGCTTGAGCGACAGCCCCTACAATGAGCAGTTCTTC. This translates into CASSLSDSPYNEQFF.

This clone showed up just a few times. The V gene is TRBV19, the J gene TRBJ2-5; maybe TRBD2 (6 bases). V lost 6 bases, J lost 4 bases, and 9 bases lay in between. Germline CDR1 reads LNHDA; CDR2 reads SQIVND (reference sequence). The CDR3 is made up of 12 amino acids. The CDR3 DNA follows: TGTGCCAGTAGCCAGGGAGGAGAGACCCAGTACTTC. Its translation is CASSQGGETQYF.

This clone has just a few counts. The V gene is TRBV6-5, the J gene TRBJ1-1; no firm D call. CDR1 and CDR2 (germline): MNHEY, SVGAGI. V lost 10 bases and J lost 1, with 7 bases in between. This CDR3 region has 11 residues. Here the CDR3 reads CAIGENTEAFF. The CDR3 nucleotides are TGTGCCATCGGGGAGAACACTGAAGCTTTCTTT.

About this clone: The junction shows a germline mismatch at one end, possibly a read error. This chain connects TRBV28 to TRBJ2-3; no clear D. Germline V gives CDR1 MDHEN, CDR2 SYDVKM. This CDR3 region has 17 residues. The CDR3 DNA follows: TGTGCCAGCAGTTTACCAAAACCGAGCCTAAGCACGGATACGCAGTATTTT. Its protein product is CASSLPKPSLSTDTQYF.

This clone was observed a few times. The chain couples TRBV7-9 to TRBJ1-1; D ambiguous. Trimming removed 4 bases from V and 0 bases from J, with 12 bases in between. The CDR3 loop spans 15 amino acids. Germline loops: CDR1 SEHNR, CDR2 FQNEAQ (reference sequence). The CDR3 nucleotides read TGTGCCAGCAGCTACCGGACGGGAATGAACACTGAAGCTTTCTTT. Its translation: CASSYRTGMNTEAFF. The whole variable domain, filled in from reference TRBV7-9 and TRBJ1-1, reads DTGVSQNPRHKITKRGQNVTFRCDPISEHNRLYWYRQTLGQGPEFLTYFQNEAQLEKSRLLSDRFSAERPKGSFSTLEIQRTEQGDSAMYLCASSYRTGMNTEAFFGQGTRLTVV.

V is TRBV6-5 and J is TRBJ1-1; D is perhaps TRBD1 (5 bases). The V end lost 6 bases, the J end lost 10 bases, and 12 bases lay between the germline ends. There are 11 residues in the CDR3. Germline values: CDR1 MNHEY, CDR2 SVGAGI. The CDR3 nucleotides are TGTGCCAGCAGAAACCGTGGGACAGCTTTCTTT. Its translation is CASRNRGTAFF.

The chain recombines TRBV10-3 with TRBJ2-3; a weak D match, TRBD2 (6 bases). In germline, CDR1 is ENHRY, CDR2 SYGVKD. Between the trimmed V and J ends, which lost 7 bases and 2 bases, there was a span of 13 bases. The CDR3 length is 14 residues. The CDR3 reads CAINSGLFTDTQYF. The CDR3 region has the DNA TGTGCCATCAATTCGGGACTCTTCACAGATACGCAGTATTTT.

The chain recombines TRBV19 with TRBJ1-2, with a possible D match to TRBD1 (5 bases). Germline loops: CDR1 LNHDA, CDR2 SQIVND (reference sequence). The CDR3 runs to 12 residues. Trimming stripped 8 bases from V and 5 bases from J, with 12 bases between. In DNA form, the CDR3 reads TGTGCCAGTCTTGGCGGGGGTTATGGCTACACCTTC. Protein product: CASLGGGYGYTF.

This clone showed up just a few times. This rearrangement joins TRBV7-2 to TRBJ2-1; D remains ambiguous. Germline V gene lookup returns CDR1 SGHTA and CDR2 FQGNSA. V was pared by 5 bases and J by 6 bases, with 14 bases between. The CDR3 loop spans 14 amino acids. CDR3 loop: CASSHGGKGNEQFF. CDR3 bases: TGTGCCAGCAGCCACGGCGGTAAGGGCAATGAGCAGTTCTTC.

The chain is built from TRBV6-5 and TRBJ1-5; D call uncertain. This CDR3 comprises 13 residues. CDR1 is MNHEY, CDR2 SVGAGI, per germline. Trimming stripped 8 bases from V and 1 base from J, with 9 bases between. CDR3 in DNA: TGTGCCAGCGGAAGGGTCAGCAATCAGCCCCAGCATTTT. Encoded protein: CASGRVSNQPQHF.